This TCR beta chain derives from a study of blood T cell repertoires in COVID-19. V shed 1 base and J 2 bases; nucleotides not matched to a gene: 12. The CDR3 extends over 18 amino acids. In germline, CDR1 is MNHGY, CDR2 SAAAGT. TCRdb's copy holds only in-frame clones and misses some; the assay was immunoSEQ multiplex PCR. The sample includes about 140,000 clones, about 85% of them seen just once. J is TRBJ2-3 and V is TRBV6-8; TRBD2 matches 7 bases. Source material: peripheral blood. The receptor was derived from a human donor in a cohort sampled during active COVID-19. DNA for the CDR3: TGTGCCAGCAGTTACTTTGGGGGAGGGCCGCCATACACAGATACGCAGTATTTT. This translates into CASSYFGGGPPYTDTQYF.